Below, 4 T cell receptor beta chains from the same sample are listed, as sequenced in a study of T cells in Graves' hyperthyroidism and ophthalmopathy. Amplified TCR beta CDR3 regions came from RNA transcripts. The primer set for the first-round RT-PCR of the TCR CDR3 was HTBI. TCRdb redid the calling of the multiplex PCR reads with MiXCR, one entry per CDR3 protein. This sample has 620,000 or so distinct CDR3 sequences, with roughly 15% found just once. The sequenced sample consisted of blood. The source is a woman between 50 and 59 years old with Graves' ophthalmopathy.

Many counts were recorded for this clonotype. J is TRBJ2-1 and V is TRBV11-1; no clear D. The ends were cut back, 5 bases at V and 7 bases at J, with 18 bases in the middle. Germline CDR1 is SGHAT and CDR2 is FQDESV (reference sequence). CDR3 length: 15 residues. The CDR3 loop is CASSAVAGQNNEQFF. CDR3 in DNA: TGTGCCAGCAGCGCCGTGGCCGGGCAGAATAATGAGCAGTTCTTC.

This chain connects TRBV6-1 to TRBJ2-2; TRBD2 matches at 14 bases. The CDR3 loop spans 20 amino acids. The junction had 17 bases not matched to a gene; V was cut back by 7 bases and J by 4 bases. Germline V gene data show CDR1 as MNHNS and CDR2 as SASEGT. The CDR3 DNA is TGTGCCAGCATCCCCCTACCGGGACTAGCGGGAGTCGGGTTCACCGGGGAGCTGTTTTTT. This encodes CASIPLPGLAGVGFTGELFF.

Details on this clonotype: A much larger clonotype is one base distant, so this may be a read error. The chain has TRBV6-2 or TRBV6-3 and TRBJ1-5; D is perhaps TRBD1 (6 bases). The length of the CDR3 is 14 residues. The V gene's germline CDR1 is MNHEY and CDR2 SVGEGT. The germline V and J ends were trimmed by 9 bases and 9 bases, with 21 bases remaining between them. The CDR3 loop is CASKLQGVRRPQHF. CDR3 in DNA: TGTGCCAGTAAATTACAGGGAGTAAGGCGGCCCCAGCATTTT.

In this sample, this clonotype turned up many times. V usage is TRBV28 and J usage is TRBJ2-1, with a tentative D call TRBD1 (5 bases). Trimming shortened V by 2 bases and J by 2 bases, and 13 bases separated the two germline ends. This CDR3 contains 16 residues. The germline gives CDR1 MDHEN, CDR2 SYDVKM. CDR3 in DNA: TGTGCCAGCAGTTTACCATCAGGGTTTACCTACAATGAGCAGTTCTTC. As protein: CASSLPSGFTYNEQFF.